Sequencing of this T cell receptor (beta chain) was carried out in a study of persistence of HIV-infected CD4 T cells. Study-level background: Isolated cells were CMV- and HIV-1 Gag-responding CD4+ T cells. General observations from the study: TCR oligoclonality correlated with proviral oligoclonality in the same sorted populations.

As to this clone: Its antigen is unidentified.

The immunoSEQ assay was version 4, run in survey mode. Assay used: immunoSEQ multiplex PCR; TCRdb lists only in-frame clones, some missing. Among tens of thousands of clones listed, approximately 75% were seen once. Overlapping HIV-1 Gag 15-mer peptides at 1 ug per peptide per mL were used. Sorted nonresponding memory CD4+ T cells were CD40L-negative, CD69-negative, CD45RO-high. Stimulated PBMCs had first been depleted of CD8+ T cells. The sequencing used CD4+ T cells sorted from PBMCs after approximately 19-hour stimulation, collected from a patient who received antiretroviral therapy. This TCR came from an adult man with HIV who was CMV-seropositive.

The CDR3 here is CASSLPSGQAEIYTGELFF. The CDR3, as DNA: TGTGCCAGCAGCTTACCTTCAGGACAGGCTGAGATTTACACCGGGGAGCTGTTTTTT. This chain links TRBV5-5 with TRBJ2-2, with 7 positions matching TRBD1. The ends lost 2 bases at V and 3 bases at J; junction bases unmatched: 16. Germline loops: CDR1 SGHKS, CDR2 YYEKEE (reference sequence). The CDR3 loop spans 19 amino acids.